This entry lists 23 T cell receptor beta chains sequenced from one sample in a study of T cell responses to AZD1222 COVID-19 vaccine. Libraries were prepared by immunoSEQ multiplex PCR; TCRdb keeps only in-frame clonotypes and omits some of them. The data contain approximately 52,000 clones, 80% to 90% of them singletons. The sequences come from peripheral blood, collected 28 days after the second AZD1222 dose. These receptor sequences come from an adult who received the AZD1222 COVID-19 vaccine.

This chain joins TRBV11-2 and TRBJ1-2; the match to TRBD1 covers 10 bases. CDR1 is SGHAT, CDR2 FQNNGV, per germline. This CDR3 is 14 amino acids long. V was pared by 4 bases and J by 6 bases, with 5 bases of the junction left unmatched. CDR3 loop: CASSSDRGIDGYTF. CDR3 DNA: TGTGCCAGCAGCTCGGACAGGGGGATCGATGGCTACACCTTC.

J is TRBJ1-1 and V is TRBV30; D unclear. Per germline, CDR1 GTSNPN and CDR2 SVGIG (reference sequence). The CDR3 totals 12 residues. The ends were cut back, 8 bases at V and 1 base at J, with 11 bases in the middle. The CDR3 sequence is CAGRTANTEAFF. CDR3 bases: TGTGCCGGAAGGACGGCGAACACTGAAGCTTTCTTT.

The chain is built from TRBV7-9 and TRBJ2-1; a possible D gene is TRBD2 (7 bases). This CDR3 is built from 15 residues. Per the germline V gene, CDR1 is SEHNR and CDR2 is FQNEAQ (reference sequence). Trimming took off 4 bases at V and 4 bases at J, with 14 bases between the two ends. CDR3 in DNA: TGTGCCAGCAGCTCCGGGGGGACATGGTACAATGAGCAGTTCTTC. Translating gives CASSSGGTWYNEQFF.

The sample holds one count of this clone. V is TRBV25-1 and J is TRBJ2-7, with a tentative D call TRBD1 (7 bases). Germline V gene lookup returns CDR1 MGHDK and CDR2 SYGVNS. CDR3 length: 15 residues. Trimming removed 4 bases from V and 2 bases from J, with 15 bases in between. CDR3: CASSVGAGGPYEQYF. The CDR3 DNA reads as TGTGCCAGCAGTGTTGGGGCAGGGGGGCCCTACGAGCAGTACTTC.

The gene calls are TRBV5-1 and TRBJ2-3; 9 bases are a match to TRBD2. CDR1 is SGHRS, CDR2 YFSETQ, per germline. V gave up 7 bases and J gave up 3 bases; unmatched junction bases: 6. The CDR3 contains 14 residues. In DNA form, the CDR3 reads TGCGCCAGCCTTAGCGGGAGTATAACAGATACGCAGTATTTT. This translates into CASLSGSITDTQYF.

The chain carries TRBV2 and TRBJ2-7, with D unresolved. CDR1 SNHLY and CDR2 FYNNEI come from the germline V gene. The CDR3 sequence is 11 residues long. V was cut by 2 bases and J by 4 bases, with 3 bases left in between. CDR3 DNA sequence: TGTGCCAGCAGTGAAAGGTACGAGCAGTACTTC. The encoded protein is CASSERYEQYF.

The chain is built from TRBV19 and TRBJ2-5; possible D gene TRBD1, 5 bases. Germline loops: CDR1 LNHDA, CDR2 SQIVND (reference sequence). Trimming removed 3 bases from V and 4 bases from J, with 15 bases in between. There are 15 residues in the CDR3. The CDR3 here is CASSIAAGNRETQYF. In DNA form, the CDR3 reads TGTGCCAGTAGTATTGCGGCAGGGAATCGAGAGACCCAGTACTTC. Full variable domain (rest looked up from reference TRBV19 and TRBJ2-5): DGGITQSPKYLFRKEGQNVTLSCEQNLNHDAMYWYRQDPGQGLRLIYYSQIVNDFQKGDIAEGYSVSREKKESFPLTVTSAQKNPTAFYLCASSIAAGNRETQYFGPGTRLLVL.

In DNA, the CDR3 is TGTGCCAGTACCTCATTAGCGGGTTCCTCCTACGAGCAGTACTTC. Its translation: CASTSLAGSSYEQYF. This chain joins TRBV19 and TRBJ2-7, with 7 positions matching TRBD2. The CDR3 is made up of 15 amino acids. V lost 7 bases, J lost 0 bases, and 9 bases stayed unmatched. Germline assignment: CDR1 LNHDA and CDR2 SQIVND (reference sequence).

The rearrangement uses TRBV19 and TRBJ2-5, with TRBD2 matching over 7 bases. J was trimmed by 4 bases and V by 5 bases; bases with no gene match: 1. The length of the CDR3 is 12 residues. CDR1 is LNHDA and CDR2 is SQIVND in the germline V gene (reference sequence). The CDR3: CASSPGGETQYF. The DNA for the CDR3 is TGTGCCAGTAGTCCGGGAGGAGAGACCCAGTACTTC. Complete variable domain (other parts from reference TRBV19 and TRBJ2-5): DGGITQSPKYLFRKEGQNVTLSCEQNLNHDAMYWYRQDPGQGLRLIYYSQIVNDFQKGDIAEGYSVSREKKESFPLTVTSAQKNPTAFYLCASSPGGETQYFGPGTRLLVL.

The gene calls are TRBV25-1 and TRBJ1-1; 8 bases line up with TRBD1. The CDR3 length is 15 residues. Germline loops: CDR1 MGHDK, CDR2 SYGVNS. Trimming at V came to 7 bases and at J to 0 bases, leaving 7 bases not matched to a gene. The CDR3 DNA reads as TGTGCCAGCACCTGGACAGGGACTATGAACACTGAAGCTTTCTTT. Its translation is CASTWTGTMNTEAFF. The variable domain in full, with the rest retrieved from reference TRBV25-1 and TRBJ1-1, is EADIYQTPRYLVIGTGKKITLECSQTMGHDKMYWYQQDPGMELHLIHYSYGVNSTEKGDLSSESTVSRIRTEHFPLTLESARPSHTSQYLCASTWTGTMNTEAFFGQGTRLTVV.

CDR3 amino acids: CASSRDGPQETQYF. The CDR3 region has the DNA TGTGCCAGCTCTCGCGACGGGCCCCAAGAGACCCAGTACTTC. The chain links TRBV18 to TRBJ2-5, with D uncertain. Trimming took 6 bases from V and 1 from J, leaving 12 bases between them. The CDR3 consists of 14 residues. Germline V lookup: CDR1 KGHSH, CDR2 LQKENI.

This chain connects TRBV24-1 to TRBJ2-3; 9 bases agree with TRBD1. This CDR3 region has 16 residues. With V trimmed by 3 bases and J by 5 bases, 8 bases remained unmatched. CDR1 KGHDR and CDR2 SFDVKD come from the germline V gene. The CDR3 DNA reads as TGTGCCACCAGTGATCCGGGACAGGGAAGGGGAGATACGCAGTATTTT. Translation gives CATSDPGQGRGDTQYF.

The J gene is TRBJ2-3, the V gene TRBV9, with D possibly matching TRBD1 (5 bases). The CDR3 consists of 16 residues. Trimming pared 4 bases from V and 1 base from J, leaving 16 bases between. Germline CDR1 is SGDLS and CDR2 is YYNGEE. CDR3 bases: TGTGCCAGCAGCCCCAAGGTCAGGGCGGGCACAGATACGCAGTATTTT. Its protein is CASSPKVRAGTDTQYF.

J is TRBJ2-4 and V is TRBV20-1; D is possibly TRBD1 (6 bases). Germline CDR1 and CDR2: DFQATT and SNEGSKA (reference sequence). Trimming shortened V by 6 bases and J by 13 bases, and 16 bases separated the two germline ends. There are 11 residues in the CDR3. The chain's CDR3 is CSAPTPDSQYF. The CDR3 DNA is TGCAGTGCGCCAACACCGGACAGCCAGTACTTC.

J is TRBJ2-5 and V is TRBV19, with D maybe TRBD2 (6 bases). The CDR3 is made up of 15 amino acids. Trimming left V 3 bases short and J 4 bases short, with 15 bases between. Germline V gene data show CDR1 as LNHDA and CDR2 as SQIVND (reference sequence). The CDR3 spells CASSIALASRETQYF. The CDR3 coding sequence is TGTGCCAGTAGTATTGCTCTAGCGAGCCGAGAGACCCAGTACTTC.

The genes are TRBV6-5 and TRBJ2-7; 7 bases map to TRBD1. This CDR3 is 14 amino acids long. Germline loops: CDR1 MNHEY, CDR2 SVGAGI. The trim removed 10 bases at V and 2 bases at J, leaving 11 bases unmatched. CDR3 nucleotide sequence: TGTGCCACCAGGCCGGGACAGAGTGCCTACGAGCAGTACTTC. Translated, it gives CATRPGQSAYEQYF.

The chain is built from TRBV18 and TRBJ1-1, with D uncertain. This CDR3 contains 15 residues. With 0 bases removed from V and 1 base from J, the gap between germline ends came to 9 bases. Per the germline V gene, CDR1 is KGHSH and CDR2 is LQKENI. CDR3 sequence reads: CASSPPAGSNTEAFF. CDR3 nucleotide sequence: TGTGCCAGCTCACCACCGGCCGGATCGAACACTGAAGCTTTCTTT. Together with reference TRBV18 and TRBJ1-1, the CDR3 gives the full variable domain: NAGVMQNPRHLVRRRGQEARLRCSPMKGHSHVYWYRQLPEEGLKFMVYLQKENIIDESGMPKERFSAEFPKEGPSILRIQQVVRGDSAAYFCASSPPAGSNTEAFFGQGTRLTVV.

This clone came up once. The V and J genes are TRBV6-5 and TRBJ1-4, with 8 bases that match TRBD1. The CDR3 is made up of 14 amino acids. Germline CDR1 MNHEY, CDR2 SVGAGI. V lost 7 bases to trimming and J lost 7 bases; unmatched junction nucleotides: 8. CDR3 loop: CASTKDRGTEKLFF. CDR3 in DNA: TGTGCCAGCACCAAAGACAGGGGTACTGAAAAACTGTTTTTT.

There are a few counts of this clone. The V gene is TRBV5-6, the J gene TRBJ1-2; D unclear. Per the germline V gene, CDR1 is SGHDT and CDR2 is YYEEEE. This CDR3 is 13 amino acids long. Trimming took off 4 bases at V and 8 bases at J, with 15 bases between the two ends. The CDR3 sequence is CASSPIAGMGYTF. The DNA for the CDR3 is TGTGCCAGCAGCCCGATCGCGGGAATGGGCTACACCTTC.

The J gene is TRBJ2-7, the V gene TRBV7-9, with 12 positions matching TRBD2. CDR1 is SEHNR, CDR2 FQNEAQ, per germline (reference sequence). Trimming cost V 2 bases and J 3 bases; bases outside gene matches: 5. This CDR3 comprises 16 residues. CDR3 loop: CASSLSSGRAVYEQYF. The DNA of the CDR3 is TGTGCCAGCAGCTTATCTAGCGGGAGGGCCGTCTACGAGCAGTACTTC.

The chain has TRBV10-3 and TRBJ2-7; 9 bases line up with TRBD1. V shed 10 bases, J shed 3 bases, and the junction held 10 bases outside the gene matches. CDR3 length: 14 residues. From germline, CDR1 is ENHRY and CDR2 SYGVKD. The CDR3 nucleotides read TGTGCCACCCGAGCCCCGGGACAGGGCTACGAGCAGTACTTC. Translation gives CATRAPGQGYEQYF.

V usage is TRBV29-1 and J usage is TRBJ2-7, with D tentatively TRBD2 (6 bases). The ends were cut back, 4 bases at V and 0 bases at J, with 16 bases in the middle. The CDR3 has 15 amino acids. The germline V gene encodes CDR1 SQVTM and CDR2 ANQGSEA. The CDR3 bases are TGCAGCGTTGCTGGGCCGGGAGCAAGCTCCTACGAGCAGTACTTC. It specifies CSVAGPGASSYEQYF.

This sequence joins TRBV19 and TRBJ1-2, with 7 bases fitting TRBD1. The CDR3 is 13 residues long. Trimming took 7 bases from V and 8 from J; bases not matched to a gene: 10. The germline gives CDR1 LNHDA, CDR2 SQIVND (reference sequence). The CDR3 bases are TGTGCCAGTAAGGGACAGCGATACTCGGGCTACACCTTC. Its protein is CASKGQRYSGYTF.